The entry that follows covers one T cell receptor (beta chain) sequence. This clone was detected only once. Which antigen it targets is not known. Per-nucleotide qualities are absent, and no much larger clonotype sits a single base away. The data were taken from a study of graft-versus-host responses after intestinal transplantation (dated by TCRdb to the early 2020s). Background on the whole study: Recipients received multivisceral, liver-intestinal, or isolated intestinal transplants. Anti-thymocyte globulin induction was given to all recipients, followed by maintenance tacrolimus and steroids for approximately three years. After intestinal transplantation, graft-versus-host and host-versus-graft alloreactive T cell clones were followed in the graft, circulation and bone marrow using bulk TCR-beta CDR3 sequencing. Alloreactive clones were identified by sequencing pre-transplant mixed lymphocyte reaction products and comparing these products with unstimulated pre-transplant donor and recipient T cells. A cohort of fewer than 25 intestinal transplant recipients, including one retransplant, was enrolled, and a few patients lacking pretransplant specimens were excluded. Donor T cell macrochimerism was defined as a peak of at least 4% donor T cells among recipient peripheral blood mononuclear cells. Rather than being sequenced by the commercial service, samples from a few later patients were sequenced in-house on an Illumina MiSeq and processed with MiXCR.

The CDR3 contains 15 residues, cysteine and phenylalanine counted. Of all the DNA, just the CDR3 is kept, 45 bases in frame from base 1. From the germline V gene, CDR1 is SGHRS and CDR2 is YFSETQ. The V end gives up 7 bases and the J end 4 bases, leaving 6 bases in the junction not matched to a gene. This sample's time point label indicates: cells obtained before transplantation from donor or recipient. CD3+CD4+ and CD3+CD8+ populations were FACS-sorted from unstimulated pre-transplant donor and recipient cells taken from spleen or lymph nodes. Results the study describes overall, beyond this receptor: In the allografts of patients with donor T cell macrochimerism, GvH to HvG T cell clonal ratios were high. GvH clones were detected in recipient bone marrow, and some appeared earlier in ileal mucosa or blood, consistent with an intestinal mucosal origin. Peak levels of circulating GvH clones were associated with declines in HvG clones early after transplant. The conclusions were limited by the relatively low number and heterogeneity of the intestinal transplant patients.

Libraries were constructed by the immunoSEQ multiplex PCR assay. For most patients, genomic DNA was isolated with the Qiagen DNeasy Blood and Tissue Kit and shipped frozen to Adaptive Biotechnologies for TCR sequencing. For most patients, high-throughput TCR-beta CDR3 sequencing of genomic DNA was performed by Adaptive Biotechnologies. For the original study's pipeline: TCR sequencing data were retrieved from Adaptive's ImmunoSEQ software for 15 to 20 patients, whereas three other patients were processed with MiXCR and VDJtools. To correct CD4 versus CD8 sorting errors, sequences present in both subsets at a frequency ratio below 5:1 were removed. CDR3 nucleotide sequences shared between donor and recipient were removed because the origin of such sequences could not be assigned. To be classed as alloreactive, a clone needed at least 2-fold expansion over unstimulated cells and a minimum CFSE-low frequency of 0.002% (template counts) or 0.001% (read counts). Mappable clones were those detected in sequenced pre-transplant spleen, lymph node, or MLR CFSE-low populations of the donor or recipient. Cumulative frequency of alloreactive clones was calculated as a percentage of all sequences weighted by copy number. The table was pulled from immuneACCESS by TCRdb, which kept in-frame rearrangements only. Such tables lose some clones; where checked, under half of the loss comes from unresolved V genes, and the rest has no known cause. V, J and clone size are taken as reported in that table, and D and trimming were inferred from the DNA itself. For this sample the table gives 90,000 to 150,000 clones, of which just under 95% were detected only once. More than 0.1% of the sample is in the top ten clones.

Sequencing was performed on unstimulated CD4+ T cells sorted from spleen or lymph node cells, taken before intestinal transplant. This receptor chain uses TRBV5-1 and TRBJ2-1, and 12 junction bases match TRBD2. This clonotype originated in a human donor who received an intestinal transplant. The nucleotides read TGCGCCAGCTCCGTAACTAGCGGGGGGTACAATGAGCAGTTCTTC. It is translated as CASSVTSGGYNEQFF.